This T cell receptor (beta chain) comes out of a study of blood T cell repertoires in COVID-19. The overall study: The analysed material was cDNA or gDNA that came from T cells, B-cell-depleted T cells, or PBMCs.

Sequencing was performed with immunoSEQ multiplex PCR; in TCRdb, only in-frame clones are kept and a portion is missing. Of about 200,000 clones in the sample, roughly 78% were seen once. The V and J ends lost 10 bases and 2 bases respectively, with 21 bases between them. Germline V gene data show CDR1 as ENHRY and CDR2 as SYGVKD. The CDR3 consists of 16 residues. The origin of this receptor is a woman between 35 and 50 years old with acute or convalescent COVID-19. Sequences were obtained from peripheral blood. V and J are TRBV10-3 and TRBJ1-5, with D possibly being TRBD1 (5 bases). The CDR3 loop reads CATAGGGLGGNQPQHF. The CDR3 nucleotides read TGTGCCACCGCGGGCGGGGGATTAGGGGGCAATCAGCCCCAGCATTTT.